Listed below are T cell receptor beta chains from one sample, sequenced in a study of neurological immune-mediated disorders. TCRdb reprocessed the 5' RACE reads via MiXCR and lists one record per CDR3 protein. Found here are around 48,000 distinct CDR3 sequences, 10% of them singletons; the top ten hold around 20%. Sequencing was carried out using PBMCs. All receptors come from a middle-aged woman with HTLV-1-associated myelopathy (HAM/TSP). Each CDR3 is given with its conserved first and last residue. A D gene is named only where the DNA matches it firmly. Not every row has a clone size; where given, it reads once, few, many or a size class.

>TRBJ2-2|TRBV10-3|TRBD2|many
CAISERGGLVHGELFF
TGTGCCATCAGTGAAAGAGGGGGACTAGTTCACGGGGAGCTGTTTTTT
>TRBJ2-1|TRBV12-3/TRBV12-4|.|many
CASSLVWAAEQFF
TGTGCCAGCAGTTTAGTTTGGGCAGCTGAGCAGTTCTTC
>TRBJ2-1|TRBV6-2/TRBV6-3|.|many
CASSYQPQGSSYNEQFF
TGTGCCAGCAGTTACCAACCCCAGGGTAGTTCCTACAATGAGCAGTTCTTC
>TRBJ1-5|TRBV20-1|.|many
CSAQVDQGGKPQHF
TGCAGTGCCCAGGTGGACCAGGGTGGGAAGCCCCAGCATTTT
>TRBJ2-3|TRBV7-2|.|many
CASSRHIGGDTQYF
TGTGCCAGCAGCCGACATATAGGGGGGGATACGCAGTATTTT
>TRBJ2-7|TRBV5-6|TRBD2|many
CASSKSLAGGFYEQYF
TGTGCCAGCAGCAAGTCACTAGCGGGGGGGTTCTACGAGCAGTACTTC
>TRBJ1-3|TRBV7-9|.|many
CASNSRTSGNTIYF
TGTGCCAGCAACTCCAGGACCTCTGGAAACACCATATATTTT
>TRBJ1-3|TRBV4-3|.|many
CASSQFFLGNTIYF
TGCGCCAGCAGCCAATTCTTCCTTGGAAACACCATATATTTT
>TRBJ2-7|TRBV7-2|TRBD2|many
CASSLGTSGGTYEQYF
TGTGCCAGCAGCTTAGGGACTAGCGGGGGAACGTACGAGCAGTACTTC
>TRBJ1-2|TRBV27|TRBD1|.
CASSWTGENYGYTF
TGTGCCAGCAGTTGGACAGGGGAAAACTATGGCTACACCTTC
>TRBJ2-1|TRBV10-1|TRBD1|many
CASSLDPGQGLFF
TGCGCCAGCAGCCTCGATCCAGGACAGGGGTTGTTCTTC
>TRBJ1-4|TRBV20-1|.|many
CSASLLNEKLFF
TGCAGTGCTAGCCTTTTAAATGAAAAACTGTTTTTT
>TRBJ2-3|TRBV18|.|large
CASSPRVSDTQYF
TGTGCCAGCTCACCACGAGTTTCAGATACGCAGTATTTT
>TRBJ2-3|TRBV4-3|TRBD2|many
CASSHMQWGGGDTQYF
TGCGCCAGCAGCCACATGCAATGGGGGGGGGGTGATACGCAGTATTTT
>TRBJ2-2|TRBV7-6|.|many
CASSLWRALRVGELFF
TGTGCCAGCAGCTTATGGCGGGCCCTCAGGGTTGGGGAGCTGTTTTTT
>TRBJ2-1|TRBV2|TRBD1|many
CASRLTGGQYMGNEQFF
TGTGCCAGCAGATTGACAGGGGGTCAGTACATGGGCAATGAGCAGTTCTTC
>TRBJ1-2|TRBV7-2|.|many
CASSKTGFSYGYTF
TGTGCCAGCAGCAAAACAGGGTTTAGCTATGGCTACACCTTC
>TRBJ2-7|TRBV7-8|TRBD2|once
CASSLGGGGYEQYF
TGTGCCAGCAGCTTAGGTGGCGGGGGCTACGAGCAGTACTTC
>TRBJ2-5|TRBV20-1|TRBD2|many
CSASQRGGLETQYF
TGCAGTGCTTCGCAGCGGGGGGGGCTGGAGACCCAGTACTTC
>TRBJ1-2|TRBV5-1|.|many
CASNPMGEGGYTF
TGCGCCAGCAACCCCATGGGGGAAGGTGGCTACACCTTC
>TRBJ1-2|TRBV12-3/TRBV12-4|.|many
CASSLAGFGSAYGYTF
TGTGCCAGCAGTTTAGCCGGTTTCGGGTCGGCGTATGGCTACACCTTC
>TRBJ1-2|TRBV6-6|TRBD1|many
CASSHPGQGYTSSGYGYTF
TGTGCCAGCAGCCACCCGGGACAGGGATATACTTCGTCCGGCTATGGCTACACCTTC
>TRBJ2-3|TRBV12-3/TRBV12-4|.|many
CASSPGTGYADTQYF
TGTGCCAGCAGTCCCGGCACAGGGTACGCAGATACGCAGTATTTT
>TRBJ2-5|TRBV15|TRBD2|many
CATSRDRGSGGSIVF
TGTGCCACCAGCAGAGATCGGGGCTCGGGGGGTTCAATTGTCTTC
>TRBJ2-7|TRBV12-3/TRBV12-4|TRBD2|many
CASSSGGSSYEQYF
TGTGCCAGCAGTAGCGGGGGGTCGTCCTACGAGCAGTACTTC
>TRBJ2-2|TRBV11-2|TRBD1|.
CASSRDRRGLGRGAVF
TGTGCCAGCAGCCGGGACAGGCGGGGCCTGGGCCGGGGAGCTGTTTTT
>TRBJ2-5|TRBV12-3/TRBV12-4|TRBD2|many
CASSLLSGGAQYF
TGTGCCAGCAGTTTATTAAGCGGGGGCGCCCAGTACTTC
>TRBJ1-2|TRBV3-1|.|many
CASSQAGSYGYTF
TGTGCCAGCAGCCAAGCGGGGTCCTATGGCTACACCTTC
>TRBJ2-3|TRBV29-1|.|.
CSVVQIADTQYF
TGCAGCGTTGTACAGATTGCAGATACGCAGTATTTT
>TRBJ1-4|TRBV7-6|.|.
CASSLRNRDTTNEKLFF
TGTGCCAGCAGCTTAAGAAACAGGGATACAACTAATGAAAAACTGTTTTTT
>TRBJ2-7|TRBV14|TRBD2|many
CASSPTSGGSYEQYF
TGTGCCAGCAGCCCGACTAGCGGGGGGTCCTACGAGCAGTACTTC
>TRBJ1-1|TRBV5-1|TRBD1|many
CASSFTGGSTEAFF
TGCGCCAGCAGCTTTACAGGGGGCAGCACTGAAGCTTTCTTT
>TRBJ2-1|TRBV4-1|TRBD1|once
CVSSQDTQGAVDEQFF
TGCGTCAGCAGCCAAGACACGCAGGGGGCGGTAGATGAGCAGTTCTTC
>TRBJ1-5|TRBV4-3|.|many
CASSQDRAGYQPQHF
TGCGCCAGCAGCCAAGATCGGGCAGGGTATCAGCCCCAGCATTTT
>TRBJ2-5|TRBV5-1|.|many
CASTRTHEETQYF
TGCGCCAGCACGAGGACCCACGAAGAGACCCAGTACTTC
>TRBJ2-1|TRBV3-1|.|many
CASMDWNYNEQFF
TGTGCCAGCATGGACTGGAACTACAATGAGCAGTTCTTC